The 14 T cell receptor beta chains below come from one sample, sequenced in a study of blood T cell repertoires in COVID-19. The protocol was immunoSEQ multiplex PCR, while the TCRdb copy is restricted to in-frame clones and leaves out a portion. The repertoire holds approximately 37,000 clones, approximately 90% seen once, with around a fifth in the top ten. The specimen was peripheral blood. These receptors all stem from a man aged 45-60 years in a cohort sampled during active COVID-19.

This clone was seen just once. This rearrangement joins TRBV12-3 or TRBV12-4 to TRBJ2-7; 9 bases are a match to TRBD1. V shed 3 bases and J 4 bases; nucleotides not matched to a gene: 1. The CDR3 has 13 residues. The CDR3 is CASSLGQGYEQYF. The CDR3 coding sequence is TGTGCCAGCAGTTTGGGACAGGGATACGAGCAGTACTTC.

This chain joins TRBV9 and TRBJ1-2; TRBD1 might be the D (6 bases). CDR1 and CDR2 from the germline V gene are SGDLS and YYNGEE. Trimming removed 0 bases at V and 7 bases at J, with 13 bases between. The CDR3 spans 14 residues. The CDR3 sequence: CASSVGQGPSGYTF. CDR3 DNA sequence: TGTGCCAGCAGCGTAGGGCAGGGGCCCTCTGGCTACACCTTC.

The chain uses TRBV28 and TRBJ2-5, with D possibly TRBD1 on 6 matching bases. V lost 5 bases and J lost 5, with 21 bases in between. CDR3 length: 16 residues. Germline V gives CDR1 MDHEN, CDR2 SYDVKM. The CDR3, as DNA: TGTGCCAGCAGTCCCCTTGACTTGAGCAGGGGTGAGACCCAGTACTTC. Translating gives CASSPLDLSRGETQYF.

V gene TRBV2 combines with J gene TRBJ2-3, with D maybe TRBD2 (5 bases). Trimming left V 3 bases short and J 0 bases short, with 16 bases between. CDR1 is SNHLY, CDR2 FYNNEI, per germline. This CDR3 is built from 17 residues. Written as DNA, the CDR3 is TGTGCCAGCAGTGAGGAGGAAGTGGCGGTTAGCACAGATACGCAGTATTTT. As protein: CASSEEEVAVSTDTQYF.

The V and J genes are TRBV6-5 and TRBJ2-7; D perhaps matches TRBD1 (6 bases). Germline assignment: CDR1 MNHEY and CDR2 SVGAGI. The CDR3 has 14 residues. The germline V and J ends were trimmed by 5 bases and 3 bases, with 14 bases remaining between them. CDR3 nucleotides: TGTGCCAGCAGTCACCTACCGGACAGCTACGAGCAGTACGTC. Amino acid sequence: CASSHLPDSYEQYV.

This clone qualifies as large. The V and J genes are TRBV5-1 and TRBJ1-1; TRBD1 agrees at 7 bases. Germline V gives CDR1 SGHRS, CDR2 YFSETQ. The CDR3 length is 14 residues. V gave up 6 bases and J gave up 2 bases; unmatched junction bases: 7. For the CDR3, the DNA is TGCGCCAGCACAACGACAGGGATAAACACTGAAGCTTTCTTT. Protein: CASTTTGINTEAFF.

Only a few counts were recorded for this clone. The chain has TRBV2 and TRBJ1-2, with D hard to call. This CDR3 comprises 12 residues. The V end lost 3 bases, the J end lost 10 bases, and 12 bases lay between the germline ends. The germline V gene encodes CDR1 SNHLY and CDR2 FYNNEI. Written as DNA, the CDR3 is TGTGCCAGCAGTGACTCTTACTCTTCCTACACCTTC. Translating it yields CASSDSYSSYTF.

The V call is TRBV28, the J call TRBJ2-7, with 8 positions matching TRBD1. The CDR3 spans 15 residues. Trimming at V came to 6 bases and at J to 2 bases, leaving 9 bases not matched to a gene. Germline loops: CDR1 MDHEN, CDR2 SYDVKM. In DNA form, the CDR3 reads TGTGCCAGCAGGGCCGGGACAGGAAACGCCTACGAGCAGTACGTC. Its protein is CASRAGTGNAYEQYV.

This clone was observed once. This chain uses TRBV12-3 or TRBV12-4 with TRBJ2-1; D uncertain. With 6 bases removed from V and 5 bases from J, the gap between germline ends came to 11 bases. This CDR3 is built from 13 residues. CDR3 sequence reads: CASRAAINNEQFF. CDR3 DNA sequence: TGTGCCAGCAGGGCGGCTATCAACAATGAGCAGTTCTTC.

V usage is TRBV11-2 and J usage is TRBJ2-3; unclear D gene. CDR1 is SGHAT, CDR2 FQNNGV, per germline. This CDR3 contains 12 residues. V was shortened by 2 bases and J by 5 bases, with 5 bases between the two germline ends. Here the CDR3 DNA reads TGTGCCAGCAGCTTACAGTTAGATACGCAGTATTTT. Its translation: CASSLQLDTQYF.

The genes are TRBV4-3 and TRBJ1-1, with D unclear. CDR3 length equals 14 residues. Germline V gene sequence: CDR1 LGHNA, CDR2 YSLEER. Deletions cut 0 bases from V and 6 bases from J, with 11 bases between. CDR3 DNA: TGCGCCAGCAGCCAAGAGAGGCGATCCCCTGAAGCTTTCTTT. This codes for CASSQERRSPEAFF.

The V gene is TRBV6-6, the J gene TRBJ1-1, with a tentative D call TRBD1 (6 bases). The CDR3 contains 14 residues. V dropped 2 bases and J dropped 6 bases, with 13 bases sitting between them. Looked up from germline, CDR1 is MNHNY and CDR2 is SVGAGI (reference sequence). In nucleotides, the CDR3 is TGTGCCAGCAGTTACGTTCGGGACAAACCTGAAGCTTTCTTT. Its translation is CASSYVRDKPEAFF.

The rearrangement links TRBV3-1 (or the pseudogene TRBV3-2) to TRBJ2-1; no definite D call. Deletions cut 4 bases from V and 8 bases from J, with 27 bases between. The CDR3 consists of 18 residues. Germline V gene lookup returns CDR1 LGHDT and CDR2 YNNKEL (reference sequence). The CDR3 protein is CASSLTSDGDPGGDEQFF. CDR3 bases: TGTGCCAGCAGCCTCACCTCCGACGGAGACCCCGGTGGCGATGAGCAGTTCTTC.

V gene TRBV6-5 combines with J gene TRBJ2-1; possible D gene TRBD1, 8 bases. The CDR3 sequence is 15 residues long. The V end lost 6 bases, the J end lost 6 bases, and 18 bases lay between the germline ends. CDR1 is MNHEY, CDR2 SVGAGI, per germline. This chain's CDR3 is CASRTGQGGFNEQFF. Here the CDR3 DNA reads TGTGCCAGCAGGACCGGACAGGGAGGGTTCAATGAGCAGTTCTTC.